The 31 T cell receptor beta chains below come from one sample, sequenced in a study of blood T cell repertoires in COVID-19. TCRdb keeps only in-frame clones here, not all; method: immunoSEQ multiplex PCR. This sample has tens of thousands of clones, with about nine tenths found just once. The sequencing sample was made of peripheral blood. The receptors stem from a male donor with acute or convalescent COVID-19.

The gene calls are TRBV12-3 or TRBV12-4 and TRBJ1-5; perhaps TRBD1 as D (6 bases). The CDR3 consists of 13 residues. V shed 6 bases and J shed 3 bases, with 9 bases lying between them. The CDR3 here is CASSGTNNQPQHF. CDR3 DNA: TGTGCCAGCAGCGGGACAAACAATCAGCCCCAGCATTTT.

The V and J genes are TRBV15 and TRBJ1-2, with TRBD1 matching over 7 bases. CDR3 length: 14 residues. The V segment lost 2 bases and the J segment 6 bases; nucleotides outside the gene matches: 6. From germline, CDR1 is LNHNV and CDR2 YYDKDF (reference sequence). The CDR3 region is CATSRLQGTDGYTF. For the CDR3, the DNA is TGTGCCACCAGCAGATTACAGGGGACCGATGGCTACACCTTC.

The rearrangement joins TRBV5-1 to TRBJ1-1; TRBD1 agrees at 7 bases. The CDR3 sequence is 15 residues long. Germline values: CDR1 SGHRS, CDR2 YFSETQ. After removal of 2 bases from V and 4 bases from J, the junction contained 8 bases not matched to a gene. Written as DNA, the CDR3 is TGCGCCAGCAGCTTTAATCGACAGGGCGGCACTGAAGCTTTCTTT. Protein: CASSFNRQGGTEAFF.

The rearrangement uses TRBV5-1 and TRBJ2-7; TRBD1 aligns across 9 bases. V shed 4 bases and J 6 bases; nucleotides not matched to a gene: 8. The V gene's germline CDR1 is SGHRS and CDR2 YFSETQ. CDR3 length equals 14 residues. Written as DNA, the CDR3 is TGCGCCAGCAGCATCGGACAGGGGTGGAGCGAGCAGTACTTC. Protein: CASSIGQGWSEQYF.

The chain combines TRBV28 with TRBJ1-2; tentative D call: TRBD1 (5 bases). Germline V lookup: CDR1 MDHEN, CDR2 SYDVKM. V gave up 6 bases and J gave up 0 bases, with 14 bases separating them. CDR3 length: 15 amino acids. Here the CDR3 reads CASRLGTKANYGYTF. The CDR3 region has the DNA TGTGCCAGCAGGTTGGGGACTAAGGCTAACTATGGCTACACCTTC.

The rearrangement joins TRBV21-1 to TRBJ2-7; the table assigns TRBD2, which was not confirmed against the DNA. TRBV21-1 corresponds to a pseudogene. The CDR3 loop spans 20 amino acids. DNA of the CDR3: TGTGCCAGCAGCAGGCCCAGGAAGGGACTAGCGGGCGCCAGCTCCTACGAGCAGTACTTC. Encoded protein: CASSRPRKGLAGASSYEQYF.

The chain carries TRBV5-5 and TRBJ2-2; 7 bases map to TRBD2. This CDR3 contains 19 residues. V was clipped by 3 bases and J by 0 bases; unmatched bases: 14. The germline V gene has CDR1 SGHKS and CDR2 YYEKEE (reference sequence). DNA of the CDR3: TGTGCCAGCAGCTCCAACTTCGCGCGACTAGCAGCGAACACCGGGGAGCTGTTTTTT. Protein product: CASSSNFARLAANTGELFF.

The chain uses TRBV10-3 and TRBJ1-6, with 8 bases fitting TRBD1. This CDR3 has 13 residues. CDR1 is ENHRY, CDR2 SYGVKD, per germline. V shed 9 bases, J shed 7 bases, and the junction held 5 bases outside the gene matches. In DNA form, the CDR3 reads TGTGCCATACAGGGGGTATTAAATTCACCCCTCCACTTT. Its protein product is CAIQGVLNSPLHF.

The chain recombines TRBV7-9 with TRBJ2-4; D is perhaps TRBD2 (6 bases). The CDR3 has 21 residues. Germline V gives CDR1 SEHNR, CDR2 FQNEAQ (reference sequence). Trimming took 7 bases from V and 3 from J, leaving 34 bases between them. The CDR3, as DNA: TGTGCCAGCACCCGCCTCGCGGGAAGGGATGGGTCCCGCCCGTTCAAAAACATTCAGTACTTC. Translating it yields CASTRLAGRDGSRPFKNIQYF.

The chain has TRBV30 and TRBJ1-5, with 11 bases lining up with TRBD1. The CDR3 runs to 13 residues. Germline V lookup: CDR1 GTSNPN, CDR2 SVGIG (reference sequence). V dropped 7 bases and J dropped 7; count of bases not matched to a gene: 6. Here the CDR3 DNA reads TGTGCCTACGGACAGGGGGCTAACCAGCCCCAGCATTTT. Its translation is CAYGQGANQPQHF.

This clone is a singleton in its sample. V gene TRBV7-8 combines with J gene TRBJ2-7; D possibly corresponds to TRBD1 (6 bases). V shed 0 bases and J shed 3 bases, with 9 bases lying between them. Germline CDR1 is SGHVS and CDR2 is FQNEAQ. The CDR3 runs to 14 residues. In DNA, the CDR3 is TGTGCCAGCAGCTTAGCGCGAGGGGGCTACGAGCAGTACTTC. Its protein is CASSLARGGYEQYF.

The genes are TRBV7-2 and TRBJ1-2; maybe TRBD1 (6 bases). Germline values: CDR1 SGHTA, CDR2 FQGNSA. This CDR3 comprises 14 residues. Trimming cost V 1 base and J 8 bases, with 14 bases left between them. For the CDR3, the DNA is TGTGCCAGCAGCTTAGGCGCGGGGGCTCGCGGCTACACCTTC. Amino acids: CASSLGAGARGYTF.

V and J are TRBV3-1 (or the pseudogene TRBV3-2) and TRBJ1-1, with a weak D call TRBD1 (5 bases). CDR3 length equals 16 residues. The ends were cut back, 3 bases at V and 1 base at J, with 15 bases in the middle. The germline gives CDR1 LGHDT, CDR2 YNNKEL (reference sequence). CDR3 sequence: CASSHGRVIGNTEAFF. The CDR3, as DNA: TGTGCCAGCAGCCACGGCAGGGTAATTGGGAACACTGAAGCTTTCTTT.

This clone was counted only a few times. The chain is built from TRBV5-1 and TRBJ2-1, with 9 bases matching TRBD1. CDR1 SGHRS and CDR2 YFSETQ come from the germline V gene. Trimming took 2 bases from V and 7 from J; bases not matched to a gene: 19. The CDR3 consists of 19 residues. As DNA, the CDR3 is TGCGCCAGCAGCTTTACTCTCCGGGACAGGGTGTCTACAGGGAATGAGCAGTTCTTC. Protein: CASSFTLRDRVSTGNEQFF. Using reference TRBV5-1 and TRBJ2-1 for the parts outside the CDR3, the full variable domain is KAGVTQTPRYLIKTRGQQVTLSCSPISGHRSVSWYQQTPGQGLQFLFEYFSETQRNKGNFPGRFSGRQFSNSRSEMNVSTLELGDSALYLCASSFTLRDRVSTGNEQFFGPGTRLTVL.

This clone was seen just once. The J gene is TRBJ1-5, the V gene TRBV15; a possible D gene is TRBD1 (6 bases). V gave up 1 base and J gave up 8 bases, with 12 bases separating them. The CDR3 loop spans 14 amino acids. CDR1 and CDR2 from the germline V gene are LNHNV and YYDKDF (reference sequence). CDR3 loop: CATSRGTVEEPQHF. In DNA, the CDR3 is TGTGCCACCAGCAGAGGGACAGTGGAGGAGCCCCAGCATTTT.

The chain has TRBV7-2 and TRBJ1-1; no clear D. Germline V gives CDR1 SGHTA, CDR2 FQGNSA. Trimming removed 9 bases from V and 3 bases from J, with 14 bases in between. The CDR3 spans 13 residues. The CDR3 protein is CASALGSDTEAFF. The CDR3 DNA follows: TGTGCCAGTGCCCTGGGCTCCGACACTGAAGCTTTCTTT.

This clone was detected once. The CDR3 DNA reads TGTGCCAGCAGCTTGGGGGGTAGCCGATTTTACACTGAAGCTTTCTTT. Protein product: CASSLGGSRFYTEAFF. This rearrangement joins TRBV7-2 to TRBJ1-1, with a tentative D call TRBD1 (5 bases). There are 16 residues in the CDR3. V was clipped by 3 bases and J by 3 bases, with 17 bases between them. The germline CDR1 and CDR2 sequences are SGHTA and FQGNSA.

This clone was detected only once. The chain couples TRBV19 to TRBJ2-5; 7 positions agree with TRBD1. Germline loops: CDR1 LNHDA, CDR2 SQIVND (reference sequence). V gave up 5 bases and J gave up 1 base; unmatched junction bases: 4. This CDR3 is built from 14 residues. CDR3 sequence: CASSAGDSQETQYF. DNA of the CDR3: TGTGCCAGTAGTGCCGGGGACAGCCAAGAGACCCAGTACTTC.

The chain links TRBV24-1 to TRBJ2-5; D call uncertain. The germline CDR1 and CDR2 sequences are KGHDR and SFDVKD. CDR3 length: 13 amino acids. V was trimmed by 5 bases and J by 2 bases, leaving 8 bases between them. In DNA, the CDR3 is TGTGCCACCAGTGCCGGTATTCAAGAGACCCAGTACTTC. Protein product: CATSAGIQETQYF.

The chain couples TRBV19 to TRBJ2-3; D is unresolved. Germline CDR1 is LNHDA and CDR2 is SQIVND (reference sequence). The CDR3 has 12 residues. Trimming removed 4 bases at V and 6 bases at J, with 8 bases between. CDR3 residues: CASSTQWDTQYF. CDR3 in DNA: TGTGCCAGTAGTACCCAGTGGGATACGCAGTATTTT.

V and J are TRBV5-1 and TRBJ2-7, with a possible D match to TRBD1 (5 bases). Germline lookup yields CDR1 SGHRS and CDR2 YFSETQ. The CDR3 is 14 amino acids. V gave up 4 bases and J gave up 0 bases, with 11 bases separating them. CDR3 sequence reads: CASSVQVSSYEQYF. CDR3 sequence (DNA): TGCGCCAGCAGCGTACAGGTCAGCTCCTACGAGCAGTACTTC.

V and J are TRBV28 and TRBJ1-4; TRBD1 matches 7 bases. The CDR3 spans 15 residues. From germline, CDR1 is MDHEN and CDR2 SYDVKM. The junction had 11 bases not matched to a gene; V was cut back by 5 bases and J by 8 bases. CDR3 DNA: TGTGCCAGCAGTACCACCGGGACAGTTTGGGAAAAACTGTTTTTT. Translating it yields CASSTTGTVWEKLFF.

This clone was seen a single time. V and J are TRBV7-2 and TRBJ2-5; TRBD2 matches at 7 bases. This CDR3 spans 15 amino acids. The ends lost 2 bases at V and 2 bases at J; junction bases unmatched: 5. CDR1 SGHTA and CDR2 FQGNSA come from the germline V gene. Here the CDR3 DNA reads TGTGCCAGCAGCTTATTCGGTAGCGGGCAAGAGACCCAGTACTTC. The encoded protein is CASSLFGSGQETQYF. The whole variable domain, filled in from reference TRBV7-2 and TRBJ2-5, reads GAGVSQSPSNKVTEKGKDVELRCDPISGHTALYWYRQSLGQGLEFLIYFQGNSAPDKSGLPSDRFSAERTGGSVSTLTIQRTQQEDSAVYLCASSLFGSGQETQYFGPGTRLLVL.

This chain uses TRBV6-5 with TRBJ1-1; 10 positions agree with TRBD1. V gave up 5 bases and J gave up 4 bases; unmatched junction bases: 7. This CDR3 region has 15 residues. Germline CDR1 is MNHEY and CDR2 is SVGAGI. The CDR3 reads CASSKMTGGLTEAFF. In DNA form, the CDR3 reads TGTGCCAGCAGTAAAATGACAGGGGGCCTCACTGAAGCTTTCTTT.

V and J are TRBV12-3 or TRBV12-4 and TRBJ1-5; tentative D call: TRBD1 (5 bases). The CDR3 contains 12 residues. V dropped 5 bases and J dropped 6 bases, with 8 bases sitting between them. CDR3 amino acids: CASSQGGQPQHF. The CDR3 coding sequence is TGTGCCAGCAGTCAGGGAGGTCAGCCCCAGCATTTT.

This clone was detected once. V and J are TRBV19 and TRBJ2-3; TRBD2 agrees at 11 bases. The CDR3 consists of 14 residues. Unmatched junction bases numbered 3, after V lost 3 bases and J lost 7 bases. Germline loops: CDR1 LNHDA, CDR2 SQIVND (reference sequence). The CDR3 DNA follows: TGTGCCAGTAGTATCCTAGCGGGGGGTTATACGCAGTATTTT. Its protein is CASSILAGGYTQYF.

This chain uses TRBV7-2 with TRBJ1-3; weak D call: TRBD1 (5 bases). Deletions cut 0 bases from V and 4 bases from J, with 28 bases between. Germline loops: CDR1 SGHTA, CDR2 FQGNSA. The CDR3 is 21 residues long. CDR3 residues: CASSLAGLPGGELIPGNTIYF. CDR3 nucleotides: TGTGCCAGCAGCTTAGCGGGGCTACCTGGGGGGGAATTAATTCCGGGAAACACCATATATTTT.

CDR3 region: CSASGGGVGPQHF. In nucleotides, the CDR3 is TGCAGTGCTAGTGGAGGAGGGGTGGGGCCCCAGCATTTT. The genes are TRBV20-1 and TRBJ1-5; tentative D call: TRBD1 (5 bases). The CDR3 length is 13 residues. Germline V gene data show CDR1 as DFQATT and CDR2 as SNEGSKA (reference sequence). Between the trimmed V and J ends, which lost 3 bases and 9 bases, there was a span of 15 bases.

This chain uses TRBV2 with TRBJ2-3; 7 nucleotides align to TRBD2. This CDR3 is 16 amino acids long. The germline gives CDR1 SNHLY, CDR2 FYNNEI. The ends lost 1 base at V and 0 bases at J; junction bases unmatched: 4. Here the CDR3 DNA reads TGTGCCAGCAGTGAAGTAGCGGGTCCTAGCACAGATACGCAGTATTTT. Encoded protein: CASSEVAGPSTDTQYF.

The chain links TRBV9 to TRBJ2-7, with no clear D. The CDR3 consists of 14 residues. Germline CDR1 is SGDLS and CDR2 is YYNGEE. Trimming left V 0 bases short and J 0 bases short, with 7 bases between. The DNA of the CDR3 is TGTGCCAGCAGCGTAGGTCCGGGCTCCTACGAGCAGTACTTC. Residues: CASSVGPGSYEQYF.

Written as DNA, the CDR3 is TGTGCCAGCAGCCCGAAAGGAGGTGTGGTCTATGGCTACACCTTC. This sequence encodes CASSPKGGVVYGYTF. This chain uses TRBV5-8 with TRBJ1-2; no firm D call. Germline CDR1 is SGHTS and CDR2 is YDEGEE. CDR3 length equals 15 residues. V gave up 4 bases and J gave up 4 bases, with 17 bases separating them. Drawing the rest from reference TRBV5-8 and TRBJ1-2, the complete variable domain is EAGVTQSPTHLIKTRGQQATLRCSPISGHTSVYWYQQALGLGLQFLLWYDEGEERNRGNFPPRFSGRQFPNYSSELNVNALELEDSALYLCASSPKGGVVYGYTFGSGTRLTVV.